This T cell receptor (beta chain) comes out of a study of T-cell reconstitution after alpha-beta-depleted transplantation in children. Study results and limitations: Surviving recipient cells, namely T cells and thymic progenitors, were the source of high day-60 TCRbeta diversity in some patients. Reportedly, roughly two months post-transplant, alpha-beta T cells arose from several hundred expanded graft clones.

During its preparation, the TCRbeta library received unique molecular identifiers. Each CDR3 protein is one row after TCRdb ran MiXCR on the PCR reads. Among fewer than 500,000 distinct CDR3 sequences, around two fifths were seen once, and the ten largest hold 27%. This CDR3 is built from 13 residues. V was shortened by 4 bases and J by 0 bases, with 9 bases between the two germline ends. Per germline, CDR1 SQVTM and CDR2 ANQGSEA. Ten or more counts support this clonotype. Its matching antigen is unknown. The V call is TRBV29-1, the J call TRBJ1-1; D is undetermined. The material was PBMCs, obtained before TCRalphabeta/CD19-depleted stem cell transplant. The origin of this receptor is a girl aged 2 to 9 with aplastic anemia, due to receive a stem cell transplant. The CDR3 here is CSVGLHMNTEAFF. CDR3 nucleotide sequence: TGCAGCGTTGGACTACACATGAACACTGAAGCTTTCTTT.